This is a list of T cell receptor beta chains from one sample in a study of cytomegalovirus exposure and HLA in healthy donors. Clones were read by immunoSEQ multiplex PCR, and TCRdb kept only the in-frame ones, dropping some. The table records some 190,000 clones, roughly 86% of them present only once. Sequencing was performed on PBMCs. Receptors were obtained from a man aged 30 to 39 in good health and CMV-seropositive. The CDR3 runs from the conserved cysteine through the conserved F or W. Each record gives: J gene, clone size, V gene, D gene, CDR3 protein, CDR3 DNA. D genes are given only for firm matches. Some rows mark clone size as missing; the rest say once, few, many or name a class of expanded clone.

TRBJ2-1	NA	TRBV18	TRBD2	CASSRSLLAGEAYNEQFF	TGTGCCAGCTCGCGCTCCCTCCTAGCGGGAGAGGCCTACAATGAGCAGTTCTTC
TRBJ2-7	once	TRBV7-9	TRBD1	CASSPGVGQGIYEQYF	TGTGCCAGCAGCCCAGGTGTGGGACAGGGGATCTACGAGCAGTACTTC
TRBJ2-5	NA	TRBV6-5	TRBD2	CASSYSPGRARETQYF	TGTGCCAGCAGTTACTCTCCCGGGAGGGCGAGGGAGACCCAGTACTTC
TRBJ2-4	NA	TRBV5-1	NA	CASSFNSGVYLAKNIQYF	TGCGCCAGCAGCTTTAACAGTGGGGTTTATTTAGCCAAAAACATTCAGTACTTC
TRBJ1-2	NA	TRBV2	NA	CASSETGGGYTF	TGTGCCAGCAGTGAAACGGGGGGTGGCTACACCTTC
TRBJ2-7	NA	TRBV6-5	NA	CASSRAGHRDYEQYF	TGTGCCAGCAGCAGAGCGGGACATCGGGACTACGAGCAGTACTTC
TRBJ2-5	few	TRBV5-4	NA	CASSPLGNRTQYF	TGTGCCAGCAGCCCTCTGGGTAACCGGACCCAGTACTTC
TRBJ2-1	NA	TRBV29-1	NA	CSVATRGSYNEQFF	TGCAGCGTTGCAACTAGAGGCTCCTACAATGAGCAGTTCTTC
TRBJ2-2	NA	TRBV6-5	TRBD1	CASRPDRVGTGELFF	TGTGCCAGCAGGCCCGACAGGGTCGGGACCGGGGAGCTGTTTTTT
TRBJ2-7	NA	TRBV19	NA	CASSIWGYEQYF	TGTGCCAGTAGTATTTGGGGATACGAGCAGTACTTC
TRBJ2-7	NA	TRBV4-3	NA	CASSQDRAYYEQYF	TGCGCCAGCAGCCAAGATCGGGCATACTACGAGCAGTACTTC
TRBJ2-7	NA	TRBV28	NA	CASSPRQEPYEQYF	TGTGCCAGCAGTCCTCGACAGGAACCCTACGAGCAGTACTTC
TRBJ1-1	NA	TRBV29-1	TRBD1	CSVAGGMNTEAFF	TGCAGCGTTGCAGGGGGCATGAACACTGAAGCTTTCTTT
TRBJ2-3	NA	TRBV29-1	NA	CSVLTLGSTDTQYF	TGCAGCGTTCTGACGTTGGGTAGCACAGATACGCAGTATTTT
TRBJ2-2	NA	TRBV6-5	NA	CASSYSGPLAGELFF	TGTGCCAGCAGTTACTCCGGACCCCTAGCCGGGGAGCTGTTTTTT
TRBJ1-1	once	TRBV30	NA	CACSPSRRLANTEAFF	TGTGCCTGCTCCCCTAGCAGGAGGTTGGCGAACACTGAAGCTTTCTTT
TRBJ2-5	NA	TRBV10-3	TRBD1	CAISESIFRGRETQYF	TGTGCCATCAGTGAGTCGATATTCAGGGGGCGAGAGACCCAGTACTTC
TRBJ1-5	few	TRBV2	NA	CASSPGIRGNQPQHF	TGTGCCAGCAGTCCCGGGATAAGGGGCAATCAGCCCCAGCATTTT
TRBJ1-5	few	TRBV6-6	NA	CASSYSMNQPQHF	TGTGCCAGCAGTTACTCTATGAATCAGCCCCAGCATTTT
TRBJ2-5	few	TRBV25-1	TRBD2	CASSESGGVETQYF	TGTGCCAGCAGTGAATCGGGGGGAGTAGAGACCCAGTACTTC
TRBJ1-1	NA	TRBV10-2	NA	CASSETWLNTEAFF	TGCGCCAGCAGTGAGACGTGGTTGAACACTGAAGCTTTCTTT
TRBJ2-1	once	TRBV5-6	NA	CASSLRLVSYNEQFF	TGTGCCAGCAGCTTACGACTAGTTTCCTACAATGAGCAGTTCTTC
TRBJ2-2	NA	TRBV14	TRBD2	CASSRPHGLAENTGELFF	TGTGCCAGCAGCCGACCCCACGGACTAGCGGAGAACACCGGGGAGCTGTTTTTT
TRBJ1-4	NA	TRBV7-9	NA	CASSVEARTELNEKLFF	TGTGCCAGCAGCGTAGAGGCCCGGACAGAACTTAATGAAAAACTGTTTTTT
TRBJ1-5	NA	TRBV2	NA	CASSEAGGGQPQHF	TGTGCCAGCAGTGAAGCGGGGGGAGGTCAGCCCCAGCATTTT
TRBJ2-3	NA	TRBV6-1	TRBD2	CASSVGTSGSSDTQYF	TGTGCCAGCAGTGTGGGGACTAGCGGGAGCTCCGATACGCAGTATTTT
TRBJ1-2	few	TRBV4-1	NA	CASSPLQGGGYTF	TGCGCCAGCAGCCCTCTCCAGGGAGGGGGCTACACCTTC
TRBJ1-3	NA	TRBV7-9	NA	CASSPPGAPGNTIYF	TGTGCCAGCAGCCCCCCCGGGGCCCCTGGAAACACCATATATTTT
TRBJ2-1	NA	TRBV6-6	TRBD2	CASHRGRAENEQFF	TGTGCCAGCCATCGAGGGAGGGCCGAGAATGAGCAGTTCTTC
TRBJ1-2	NA	TRBV2	NA	CASSEVGGAGGYTF	TGTGCCAGCAGTGAAGTCGGGGGCGCCGGTGGCTACACCTTC
TRBJ2-5	NA	TRBV2	NA	CASNWQETQYF	TGTGCCAGCAACTGGCAGGAGACCCAGTACTTC
TRBJ2-2	NA	TRBV27	TRBD1	CANREQGQPIANTGELFF	TGTGCCAACAGAGAACAGGGGCAACCAATCGCGAACACCGGGGAGCTGTTTTTT
TRBJ2-7	NA	TRBV18	NA	CASSKDYEQYF	TGTGCCAGCTCCAAGGACTACGAGCAGTACTTC
TRBJ1-5	NA	TRBV18	TRBD1	CASSLTGQNQPQHF	TGTGCCAGCTCACTCACGGGACAGAATCAGCCCCAGCATTTT
TRBJ2-4	NA	TRBV29-1	TRBD1	CSVAGTGTIAKNIQYF	TGCAGCGTGGCCGGGACAGGGACCATAGCCAAAAACATTCAGTACTTC
TRBJ2-7	NA	TRBV19	TRBD1	CASSAGTGVYEQYF	TGTGCCAGTAGCGCCGGGACAGGGGTGTACGAGCAGTACTTC
TRBJ1-2	few	TRBV27	TRBD1	CASSTGAKGYTF	TGTGCCAGCAGTACAGGGGCGAAAGGCTACACCTTC
TRBJ1-4	NA	TRBV6-5	NA	CASSYDGPTNEKLFF	TGTGCCAGCAGCTACGACGGTCCAACTAATGAAAAACTGTTTTTT
TRBJ1-5	NA	TRBV6-1	NA	CASGRDFSNQPQHF	TGTGCCAGCGGCCGGGACTTTAGCAATCAGCCCCAGCATTTT
TRBJ2-3	NA	TRBV5-4	TRBD2	CASSLAGGGAYRDTQYF	TGTGCCAGCAGCTTGGCCGGCGGGGGGGCCTATCGAGATACGCAGTATTTT